This entry concerns a single T cell receptor (beta chain). This clone was picked up one time. The antigen it binds to is not known. There are no base qualities to consult, and no much larger clone falls within one base. This record comes from a study of T cells after posttransplantation cyclophosphamide (dated by TCRdb to between 2015 and 2016). Study-level background: Using TRB sequencing, the study followed how the T cell repertoire reconstituted after myeloablative bone marrow transplantation in which posttransplantation cyclophosphamide served as GVHD prophylaxis. Public TRB sequences were searched against a database of over 3,600 sequences associated with responses to pathogens, tumor antigens, self-antigens and alloantigens. Samples from a few dozen PTCy-treated patients, along with samples from some 16 of their related bone marrow donors, underwent antigen receptor sequencing. Blood from all 35 or so PTCy patients with 1-year posttransplant specimens was subjected to TRB sequencing. Because TRA and TRB clonality correlated tightly in fewer than 10 samples, the subsequent TCR analyses were limited to TRB only. Up to about 3 additional blood samples from 2 to 5.2 years after transplant were also TRB-sequenced in 3 patients, as was pretransplant blood from 4 patients.

Broader findings and caveats from the paper: Donor-recipient similarity was low at 1-2 months but increased during the first year, and donor CD8+ memory clones often dominated later blood repertoires. Across roughly 45 patients, recipient CMV seropositivity and CMV reactivation were highly associated with TRB clonality; PTCy diversity was similar to CNI/methotrexate controls. The TRB repertoires of T cells infiltrating skin or the GI tract showed only limited overlap with the TRB repertoires found in blood.

TRB sequencing used genomic DNA with the immunoSEQ assay at survey resolution or the hsTCRB kit. The paper's processing steps were these. The immunoSEQ software handled the initial read processing, while the LymphoSeq R package was used for the repertoire analyses. For each TRB dataset, clonality was calculated as 1 minus normalized Shannon entropy, and the Gini coefficient was computed as well. To infer phenotypes in unsorted samples, TRB sequences from sorted subsets of the recipient or donor were mapped onto the unsorted samples of the same recipient. Held by TCRdb, this immuneACCESS table contains in-frame sequences only and omits some clones. Under half of the omission traces to an unresolved V gene where checked; the cause of the rest is unknown. The DNA was the basis for D and trimming; V, J and clone size are from that table. For this sample there are some 22,000 clones; roughly 83% appear just once. The top ten hold 6.3% of the sample.

The PTCy-treated patients were enrolled in a prospective multi-institutional clinical trial. Mononuclear cells from peripheral blood and bone marrow were separated by Ficoll-Hypaque density centrifugation and then cryopreserved. V was cut back by 3 bases and J by 4 bases, leaving a gap of 10 bases between them. Inclusive of the bounding cysteine and phenylalanine, the CDR3 is 14 residues long. Only CDR3 DNA is held: 42 bases, read in frame from base 1. The germline V gene (reference sequence) specifies SEHNR as CDR1 and FQNEAQ as CDR2. The chain is encoded by TRBV7-9 joined to TRBJ1-3; the D gene is perhaps TRBD1, from 6 matching bases. Sequenced sample: PBMCs. The source of this sequence is a woman aged 55-75 years with a blood cancer, CMV-positive, and with a related stem cell donor. The DNA reads TGTGCCAGCAGCTTGGCGGGGGGCGGAAACACCATATATTTT. Translated, this is CASSLAGGGNTIYF.